Listed below are T cell receptor beta chains from one sample, sequenced in a study of blood T cell repertoires in COVID-19. This table comes from immunoSEQ multiplex PCR, and its TCRdb copy is limited to in-frame clones, with some not included. The sample lists around 200,000 clones, around nine tenths occurring once. The sequenced sample was peripheral blood. The receptors derive from a man aged 60 to 75 who had recovered from COVID-19. CDR3s include the opening cysteine and the closing phenylalanine or tryptophan. Fields, in order: D gene, V gene, CDR3 length, J gene, clone size, CDR3 protein, CDR3 DNA. D genes are given only for firm matches. Clone size is not always given. Where it is, it says once, few, many or a class for expanded clones.

D: TRBD1; V: TRBV28; length: 14; J: TRBJ2-7; size: once; CDR3: CASSLHRGSYEQYF; DNA: TGTGCCAGCAGTTTACACAGGGGATCGTACGAGCAGTACTTC
D: -; V: TRBV24-1; length: 14; J: TRBJ2-6; size: few; CDR3: CATSDASGANVLTF; DNA: TGTGCCACCAGTGACGCGTCTGGGGCCAACGTCCTGACTTTC
D: TRBD1; V: TRBV5-4; length: 14; J: TRBJ1-2; size: -; CDR3: CASFGTGVNYGYTF; DNA: TGTGCCAGCTTCGGGACAGGGGTGAACTATGGCTACACCTTC
D: -; V: TRBV7-9; length: 13; J: TRBJ1-6; size: -; CDR3: CASSGGQNSPLHF; DNA: TGTGCCAGCAGCGGTGGACAGAATTCACCCCTCCACTTT
D: TRBD1; V: TRBV6-5; length: 14; J: TRBJ1-5; size: -; CDR3: CASRRQGATQPQHF; DNA: TGTGCCAGCAGAAGACAGGGGGCAACCCAGCCCCAGCATTTT
D: -; V: TRBV15; length: 17; J: TRBJ2-7; size: -; CDR3: CATSRGGGRVSSYEQYF; DNA: TGTGCCACCAGCAGAGGGGGAGGACGGGTCAGCTCCTACGAGCAGTACTTC
D: -; V: TRBV6-1; length: 15; J: TRBJ1-5; size: few; CDR3: CASSEFSLSNQPQHF; DNA: TGTGCCAGCAGTGAGTTCAGTTTGAGCAATCAGCCCCAGCATTTT
D: -; V: TRBV18; length: 12; J: TRBJ2-5; size: -; CDR3: CASSPIGETQYF; DNA: TGTGCCAGCTCACCCATCGGAGAGACCCAGTACTTC
D: -; V: TRBV7-9; length: 11; J: TRBJ1-1; size: -; CDR3: CASHGLVEAFF; DNA: TGTGCCAGCCACGGACTGGTTGAAGCTTTCTTT
D: TRBD1; V: TRBV9; length: 14; J: TRBJ2-2; size: -; CDR3: CASSEDRVTGELFF; DNA: TGTGCCAGCAGCGAGGACAGGGTTACCGGGGAGCTGTTTTTT
D: TRBD1; V: TRBV2; length: 14; J: TRBJ1-2; size: -; CDR3: CASSAGGAENGYTF; DNA: TGTGCCAGCAGCGCAGGGGGCGCGGAAAATGGCTACACCTTC
D: TRBD1; V: TRBV9; length: 14; J: TRBJ1-5; size: -; CDR3: CASSTTGGVQPQHF; DNA: TGTGCCAGCAGCACGACAGGGGGGGTGCAGCCCCAGCATTTT
D: TRBD2; V: TRBV30; length: 15; J: TRBJ2-3; size: -; CDR3: CALGAGVGGADTQYF; DNA: TGTGCCCTCGGAGCGGGAGTTGGTGGCGCAGATACGCAGTATTTT
D: TRBD1; V: TRBV30; length: 17; J: TRBJ1-4; size: -; CDR3: CAWSVIGGTGGVKALFF; DNA: TGTGCCTGGAGTGTAATAGGGGGGACAGGAGGTGTAAAGGCACTGTTTTTT
D: TRBD2; V: TRBV5-5; length: 16; J: TRBJ2-3; size: once; CDR3: CASSLGASGSTDTQYF; DNA: TGTGCCAGCAGCTTGGGCGCTAGCGGGAGCACAGATACGCAGTATTTT
D: TRBD1; V: TRBV6-1; length: 14; J: TRBJ1-3; size: -; CDR3: CASSELTGQATIYF; DNA: TGTGCCAGCAGTGAACTTACCGGACAGGCAACCATATATTTT
D: -; V: TRBV2; length: 14; J: TRBJ1-5; size: -; CDR3: CASSHGGSNQPQHF; DNA: TGTGCCAGCAGCCATGGGGGGAGCAATCAGCCCCAGCATTTT
D: -; V: TRBV7-9; length: 16; J: TRBJ2-1; size: -; CDR3: CASSLVPIGVYNEQFF; DNA: TGTGCCAGCAGCTTAGTACCGATAGGAGTATACAATGAGCAGTTCTTC
D: -; V: TRBV19; length: 15; J: TRBJ1-5; size: -; CDR3: CASSKITGSNQPQHF; DNA: TGTGCCAGTAGTAAAATAACCGGTAGCAATCAGCCCCAGCATTTT
D: TRBD1; V: TRBV10-3; length: 17; J: TRBJ2-1; size: -; CDR3: CAISEPDRGDSYNEQFF; DNA: TGTGCCATCAGTGAGCCGGACAGGGGGGACTCCTACAATGAGCAGTTCTTC
D: -; V: TRBV6-2/TRBV6-3; length: 15; J: TRBJ2-7; size: -; CDR3: CASSRPGLPTYEQYF; DNA: TGTGCCAGCAGTCGACCGGGTCTCCCCACCTACGAGCAGTACTTC
D: TRBD1; V: TRBV27; length: 15; J: TRBJ2-7; size: -; CDR3: CASSLTGTANYEQYF; DNA: TGTGCCAGCAGTCTAACCGGGACAGCCAACTACGAGCAGTACTTC
D: -; V: TRBV6-2/TRBV6-3; length: 11; J: TRBJ2-1; size: -; CDR3: CASSKGGEQFF; DNA: TGTGCCAGCAGTAAAGGGGGTGAGCAGTTCTTC
D: TRBD1; V: TRBV27; length: 15; J: TRBJ2-3; size: few; CDR3: CASRGWGQGLDTQYF; DNA: TGTGCCAGCAGGGGATGGGGACAGGGGTTGGATACGCAGTATTTT
D: TRBD1; V: TRBV6-5; length: 13; J: TRBJ1-2; size: -; CDR3: CASRSTGRNGYTF; DNA: TGTGCCAGCAGATCGACAGGGAGGAATGGCTACACCTTC
D: TRBD1; V: TRBV18; length: 13; J: TRBJ2-7; size: -; CDR3: CASSPGTGYEQYF; DNA: TGTGCCAGCTCACCAGGGACAGGGTACGAGCAGTACTTC
D: -; V: TRBV28; length: 16; J: TRBJ2-2; size: -; CDR3: CASSLGTATGEGELFF; DNA: TGTGCCAGCAGTTTAGGAACCGCCACGGGAGAAGGGGAGCTGTTTTTT
D: -; V: TRBV30; length: 12; J: TRBJ2-7; size: -; CDR3: CAWSAGLAEQYF; DNA: TGTGCCTGGAGTGCGGGGTTAGCCGAGCAGTACTTC
D: -; V: TRBV7-2; length: 16; J: TRBJ2-4; size: -; CDR3: CASSLGIGGRKNIQYF; DNA: TGTGCCAGCAGCTTAGGGATCGGGGGTCGAAAAAACATTCAGTACTTC
D: TRBD2; V: TRBV14; length: 17; J: TRBJ2-7; size: -; CDR3: CASSQGRTSGFSYEQYF; DNA: TGTGCCAGCAGCCAAGGTCGTACTAGCGGTTTCTCCTACGAGCAGTACTTC
D: -; V: TRBV6-5; length: 12; J: TRBJ2-7; size: -; CDR3: CASSSGVNEQYF; DNA: TGTGCCAGCAGTTCGGGGGTGAACGAGCAGTACTTC
D: TRBD1; V: TRBV10-1; length: 16; J: TRBJ1-5; size: -; CDR3: CASSDPTGQVPQPQHF; DNA: TGCGCCAGCAGTGACCCGACAGGGCAAGTTCCTCAGCCCCAGCATTTT
D: TRBD2; V: TRBV28; length: 15; J: TRBJ2-3; size: -; CDR3: CASSAGTSGGDTQYF; DNA: TGTGCCAGCAGTGCCGGGACTAGCGGGGGAGATACGCAGTATTTT
D: TRBD1; V: TRBV2; length: 12; J: TRBJ2-7; size: -; CDR3: CASSQGVYEQYF; DNA: TGTGCCAGCTCGCAGGGGGTATACGAGCAGTACTTC
D: TRBD1; V: TRBV7-3; length: 13; J: TRBJ1-2; size: -; CDR3: CASGTAGGNGYTF; DNA: TGTGCCAGCGGCACCGCAGGGGGGAATGGCTACACCTTC
D: -; V: TRBV27; length: 14; J: TRBJ1-5; size: -; CDR3: CASSPYSGNQPQHF; DNA: TGTGCCAGCAGTCCCTACAGTGGCAATCAGCCCCAGCATTTT